In this sample, the clone carrying this TCR beta chain turned up once. Its antigen is not identified. Sequenced by immunoSEQ multiplex PCR; TCRdb stores in-frame clones only, minus some. The repertoire holds about 71,000 clones, with approximately 94% as singletons. The germline V gene has CDR1 SGHDN and CDR2 FVKESK. Between the trimmed V and J ends, which lost 4 bases and 3 bases, there was a span of 19 bases. The CDR3 covers 16 residues. The sample originates from a study of OX40 agonist ivuxolimab in advanced cancers. Study information: Of the patients, three showed partial responses, one with hepatocellular carcinoma and two with cutaneous melanoma. Study results and caveats: At doses 0.1 to 3.0 mg/kg, CD4+ and CD8+ clones expanded. The authors also found low normalized T-cell clonal expansion in some nonresponders.

The starting material was CD4+ or CD8+ T cells sorted from blood, obtained in a trial of the OX40 agonist ivuxolimab. V and J are TRBV14 and TRBJ2-7, with D unresolved. The TCR originated in an adult with an advanced solid tumor such as melanoma, head and neck, liver or kidney cancer. CDR3 coding DNA: TGTGCCAGCAGCCCTATTTGGCGAGACTCTAACTACGAGCAGTACTTC. This encodes CASSPIWRDSNYEQYF.